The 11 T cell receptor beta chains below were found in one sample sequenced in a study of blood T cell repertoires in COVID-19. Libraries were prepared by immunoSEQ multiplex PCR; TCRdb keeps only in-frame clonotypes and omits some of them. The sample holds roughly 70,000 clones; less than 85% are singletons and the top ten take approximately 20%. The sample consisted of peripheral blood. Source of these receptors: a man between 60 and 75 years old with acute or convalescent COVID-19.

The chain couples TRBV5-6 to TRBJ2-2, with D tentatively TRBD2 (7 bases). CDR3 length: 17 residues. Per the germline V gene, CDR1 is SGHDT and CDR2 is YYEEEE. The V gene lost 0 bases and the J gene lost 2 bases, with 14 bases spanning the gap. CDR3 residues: CASSLVGGQVNTGELFF. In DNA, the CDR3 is TGTGCCAGCAGCTTGGTCGGGGGGCAGGTCAACACCGGGGAGCTGTTTTTT.

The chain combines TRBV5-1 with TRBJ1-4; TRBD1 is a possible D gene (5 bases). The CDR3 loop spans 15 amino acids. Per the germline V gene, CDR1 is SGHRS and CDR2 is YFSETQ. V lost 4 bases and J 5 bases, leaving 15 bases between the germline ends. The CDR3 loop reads CASSVRDGLNEKLFF. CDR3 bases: TGCGCCAGCAGCGTGCGGGACGGACTAAATGAAAAACTGTTTTTT.

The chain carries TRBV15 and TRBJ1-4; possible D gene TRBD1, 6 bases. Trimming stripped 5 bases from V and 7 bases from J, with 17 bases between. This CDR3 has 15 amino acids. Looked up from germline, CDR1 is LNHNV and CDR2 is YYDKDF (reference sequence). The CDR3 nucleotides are TGTGCCACCAGCCAAAATTCAGGGGCGAGTGAAAAACTGTTTTTT. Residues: CATSQNSGASEKLFF.

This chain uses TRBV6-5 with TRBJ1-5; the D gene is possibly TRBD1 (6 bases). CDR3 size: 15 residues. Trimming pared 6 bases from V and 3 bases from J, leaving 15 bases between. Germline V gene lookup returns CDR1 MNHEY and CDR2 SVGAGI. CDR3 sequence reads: CASRKLRDTNQPQHF. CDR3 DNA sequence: TGTGCCAGCAGAAAACTCCGGGACACCAATCAGCCCCAGCATTTT.

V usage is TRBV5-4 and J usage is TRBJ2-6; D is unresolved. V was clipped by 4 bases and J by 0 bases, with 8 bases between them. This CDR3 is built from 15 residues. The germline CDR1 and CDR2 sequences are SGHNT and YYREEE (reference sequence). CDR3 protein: CASSTFGSGANVLTF. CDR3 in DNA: TGTGCCAGCAGCACCTTCGGCTCTGGGGCCAACGTCCTGACTTTC.

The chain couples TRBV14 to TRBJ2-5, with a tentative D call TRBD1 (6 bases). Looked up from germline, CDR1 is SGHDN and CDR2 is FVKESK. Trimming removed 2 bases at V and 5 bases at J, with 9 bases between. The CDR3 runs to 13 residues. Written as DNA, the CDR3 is TGTGCCAGCAGCCAAACAGGGTGGGAGACCCAGTACTTC. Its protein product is CASSQTGWETQYF.

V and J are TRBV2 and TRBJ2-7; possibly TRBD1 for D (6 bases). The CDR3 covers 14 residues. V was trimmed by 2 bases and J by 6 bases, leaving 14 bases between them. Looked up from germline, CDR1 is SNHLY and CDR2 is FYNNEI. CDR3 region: CASSEPYRVFEQYF. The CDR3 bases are TGTGCCAGCAGTGAACCTTACAGGGTCTTCGAGCAGTACTTC.

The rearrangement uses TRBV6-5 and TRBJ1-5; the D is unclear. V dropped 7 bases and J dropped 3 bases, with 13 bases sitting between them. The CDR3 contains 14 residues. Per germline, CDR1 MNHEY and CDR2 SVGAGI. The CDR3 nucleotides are TGTGCCAGCAAGGAGATCAGCACCAATCAGCCCCAGCATTTT. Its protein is CASKEISTNQPQHF.

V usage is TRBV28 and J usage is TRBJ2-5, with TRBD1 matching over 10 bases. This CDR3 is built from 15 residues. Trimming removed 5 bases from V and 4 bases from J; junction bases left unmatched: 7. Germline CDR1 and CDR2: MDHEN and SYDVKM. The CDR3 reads CASSLAGDRGETQYF. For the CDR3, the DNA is TGTGCCAGCAGTCTCGCAGGGGACAGGGGAGAGACCCAGTACTTC.

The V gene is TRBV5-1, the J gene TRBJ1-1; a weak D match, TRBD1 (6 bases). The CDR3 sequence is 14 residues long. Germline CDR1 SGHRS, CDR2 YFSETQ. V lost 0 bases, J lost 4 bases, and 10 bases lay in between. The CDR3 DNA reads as TGCGCCAGCAGCTTGGTCTCAGGGGCCACTGAAGCTTTCTTT. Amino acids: CASSLVSGATEAFF.

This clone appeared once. CDR3 nucleotides: TGCGCCAGCAGCTGGCAACCACCGGGACAGTTCTCTGGGGCCAACGTCCTGACTTTC. Protein: CASSWQPPGQFSGANVLTF. This chain joins TRBV5-1 and TRBJ2-6; 7 bases fit TRBD1. Germline V gene lookup returns CDR1 SGHRS and CDR2 YFSETQ. The junction had 12 bases not matched to a gene; V was cut back by 3 bases and J by 0 bases. This CDR3 contains 19 residues. The full variable domain, completed using reference TRBV5-1 and TRBJ2-6, is KAGVTQTPRYLIKTRGQQVTLSCSPISGHRSVSWYQQTPGQGLQFLFEYFSETQRNKGNFPGRFSGRQFSNSRSEMNVSTLELGDSALYLCASSWQPPGQFSGANVLTFGAGSRLTVL.